A single sample is the source of the 7 T cell receptor beta chains below, sequenced in a study of cytomegalovirus exposure and HLA in healthy donors (dated by TCRdb to 2016 to 2017). The library was prepared using the immunoSEQ multiplex PCR assay. The multiplex PCR relied on a mix of 60 forward primers for TCR Vbeta segments and 13 reverse primers for TCR Jbeta segments. Here the immuneACCESS table is served through TCRdb, limited to in-frame sequences with V and J called. Missing clones are a known gap in these copies; in checked studies unresolved V genes cover under half, and the rest lacks a known reason. A total of fewer than 200,000 clones appear in this sample, around four fifths of them only once. The top ten hold about 1.3% of the sample. Sequencing input: PBMCs. The receptor source for this set is a man between 25 and 39 years old in good health and CMV-seronegative.

This chain uses TRBV28 with TRBJ1-1; D is unresolved. Germline-derived CDR1 and CDR2 are MDHEN and SYDVKM. V shed 5 bases and J shed 3 bases, with 19 bases lying between them. The CDR3 consists of 16 residues. Here the CDR3 DNA reads TGTGCCAGCAGTCGACGATCGGGGTTAGTGGACACTGAAGCTTTCTTT. Its translation: CASSRRSGLVDTEAFF.

This chain connects TRBV6-5 to TRBJ2-5; 8 bases map to TRBD1. The J call is doubtful: the DNA matches TRBJ2-7 better. The CDR3 has 13 residues. Germline values: CDR1 MNHEY, CDR2 SVGAGI. As DNA, the CDR3 is TGTGCCAGCAGACAGGGGGTGTACTACGAGCAGTACTTC. It is translated as CASRQGVYYEQYF.

This sequence joins TRBV5-1 and TRBJ2-1, with a possible D match to TRBD1 (5 bases). The CDR3 consists of 18 residues. Trimming cost V 2 bases and J 0 bases, with 18 bases left between them. Germline values: CDR1 SGHRS, CDR2 YFSETQ. Written as DNA, the CDR3 is TGCGCCAGCAGCTTTTTTCAAAGGGGCGCCGGCTCCTACAATGAGCAGTTCTTC. Translation gives CASSFFQRGAGSYNEQFF.

The V gene is TRBV2, the J gene TRBJ2-3; TRBD1 might be the D (6 bases). Germline loops: CDR1 SNHLY, CDR2 FYNNEI. The ends were cut back, 7 bases at V and 0 bases at J, with 11 bases in the middle. There are 14 residues in the CDR3. Here the CDR3 reads CASKGTGSTDTQYF. In DNA, the CDR3 is TGTGCCAGCAAAGGTACAGGGAGCACAGATACGCAGTATTTT.

J is TRBJ2-5 and V is TRBV15; 9 bases line up with TRBD2. CDR3 length equals 15 residues. The ends lost 0 bases at V and 7 bases at J; junction bases unmatched: 6. Germline V gene sequence: CDR1 LNHNV, CDR2 YYDKDF (reference sequence). This chain's CDR3 is CATSRDRSGGSTQYF. Here the CDR3 DNA reads TGTGCCACCAGCAGAGACCGAAGCGGGGGGTCGACCCAGTACTTC.

CDR3 DNA: TGTGCCAGCCGAGACAGGGTAGGACCGGGGCCTAATGAAAAACTGTTTTTT. Translation: CASRDRVGPGPNEKLFF. The chain couples TRBV2 to TRBJ1-4; 7 bases agree with TRBD1. V trimming: 8 bases; J trimming: 3 bases; junction bases outside the gene matches: 15. Germline loops: CDR1 SNHLY, CDR2 FYNNEI. The CDR3 runs 17 residues.

The chain employs TRBV29-1 and TRBJ2-1; D is possibly TRBD1 (5 bases). CDR1 and CDR2 from the germline V gene are SQVTM and ANQGSEA. V was trimmed by 5 bases and J by 10 bases, leaving 15 bases between them. The CDR3 extends over 12 amino acids. CDR3 sequence: CSVYSGQREQFF. The DNA of the CDR3 is TGCAGCGTTTACTCCGGACAACGGGAGCAGTTCTTC.